A single sample is the source of the 2 T cell receptor beta chains below, sequenced in a study of cytomegalovirus exposure and HLA in healthy donors. 13 Jbeta primers and 60 Vbeta primers were used for the PCR. Assay: immunoSEQ multiplex PCR; the TCRdb copy retains only in-frame clones and omits some. The sample lists 80,000 to 130,000 clones; about 77% were seen once. Source material: PBMCs. These receptors were taken from a woman younger than 35 in good health and CMV-seropositive.

This CDR3 is CASGERSGNTIYF. The DNA for the CDR3 is TGTGCCAGCGGTGAGCGCTCTGGAAACACCATATATTTT. This sequence joins TRBV5-5 and TRBJ1-3; D unresolved. The CDR3 contains 13 residues. Germline CDR1 reads SGHKS; CDR2 reads YYEKEE (reference sequence). V was cut by 7 bases and J by 0 bases, with 8 bases left in between.

The chain carries TRBV6-5 and TRBJ2-6; no reliable D call. Trimming took off 6 bases at V and 0 bases at J, with 9 bases between the two ends. The germline gives CDR1 MNHEY, CDR2 SVGAGI. CDR3 size: 15 residues. The CDR3: CASRPPSSGANVLTF. The DNA of the CDR3 is TGTGCCAGCAGACCTCCCAGCTCTGGGGCCAACGTCCTGACTTTC.